Presented here are 10 T cell receptor beta chains from one specimen sequenced in a study of blood T cell repertoires in COVID-19 (dated by TCRdb to about 2020). To prepare the library, the immunoSEQ multiplex PCR assay was applied. TCRdb re-hosts the immuneACCESS table, in-frame sequences only. Its copies lack some clones; in the studies checked, an unresolved V gene accounts for under half of them, and the cause for the rest is not known. The sample profile shows some 170,000 clones; just under 90% of them were found once. The ten largest clones add up to roughly an eighth of the sample. The sample taken for sequencing was peripheral blood. The receptors come from a woman between 65 and 79 years old with COVID-19, enrolled during active disease.

This clone turned up a few times. The genes are TRBV19 and TRBJ2-1; 9 bases fit TRBD2. J lost 4 bases, V lost 3 bases, and 10 bases had no gene match. CDR3 length equals 17 residues. Germline V lookup: CDR1 LNHDA, CDR2 SQIVND (reference sequence). As DNA, the CDR3 is TGTGCCAGTAGTATGTTGCGGGCTAGCGGGAAATACAATGAGCAGTTCTTC. This gives the protein CASSMLRASGKYNEQFF.

This clone has more than one count but fewer than ten. V usage is TRBV18 and J usage is TRBJ2-1; 8 bases are shared with TRBD1. Germline values: CDR1 KGHSH, CDR2 LQKENI. This CDR3 comprises 16 residues. The V gene end was trimmed by 4 bases and the J gene end by 2 bases; junction bases not matched to a gene: 7. The CDR3: CASSLQGAWAYNEQFF. CDR3 in DNA: TGTGCCAGCTCACTGCAGGGGGCGTGGGCCTACAATGAGCAGTTCTTC.

The genes are TRBV6-1 and TRBJ1-2; D unclear. CDR3 length: 13 residues. Trimming cost V 3 bases and J 6 bases, with 11 bases left between them. CDR1 and CDR2 (germline): MNHNS, SASEGT. The CDR3 nucleotides read TGTGCCAGCAGTGACGGAGGGCTTCATGGCTACACCTTC. It is translated as CASSDGGLHGYTF.

The CDR3 DNA sequence: TGCGCCAGCAGCGTCAGACAGGGGACATACAATGAGCAGTTCTTC. Its protein product is CASSVRQGTYNEQFF. V is TRBV5-1 and J is TRBJ2-1; the match to TRBD1 covers 8 bases. After removal of 4 bases from V and 4 bases from J, the junction contained 7 bases not matched to a gene. Germline V gives CDR1 SGHRS, CDR2 YFSETQ. The CDR3 runs to 15 residues. Looking up the rest from reference TRBV5-1 and TRBJ2-1 gives the full variable domain: KAGVTQTPRYLIKTRGQQVTLSCSPISGHRSVSWYQQTPGQGLQFLFEYFSETQRNKGNFPGRFSGRQFSNSRSEMNVSTLELGDSALYLCASSVRQGTYNEQFFGPGTRLTVL.

Only one count was recorded for this clone. This chain joins TRBV28 and TRBJ2-1; 8 bases line up with TRBD2. CDR1 is MDHEN, CDR2 SYDVKM, per germline. V dropped 7 bases and J dropped 5; count of bases not matched to a gene: 10. The CDR3 consists of 15 residues. The CDR3 DNA reads as TGTGCCAGCACCTATTTAGCGGGATCGGACAATGAGCAGTTCTTC. Residues: CASTYLAGSDNEQFF.

This chain connects TRBV5-1 to TRBJ2-5; 7 positions match TRBD1. Germline assignment: CDR1 SGHRS and CDR2 YFSETQ. The CDR3 is 16 amino acids. Trimming at V came to 4 bases and at J to 1 base, leaving 10 bases not matched to a gene. The chain's CDR3 is CASSPGQAPLQETQYF. CDR3 in DNA: TGCGCCAGCAGCCCCGGACAGGCCCCACTCCAAGAGACCCAGTACTTC.

This chain links TRBV25-1 with TRBJ2-7, with 8 bases that match TRBD2. Per germline, CDR1 MGHDK and CDR2 SYGVNS. Trimming removed 4 bases from V and 3 bases from J; junction bases left unmatched: 11. The CDR3 spans 16 residues. This chain's CDR3 is CASSVKLAENFYEQYF. The CDR3 DNA sequence: TGTGCCAGCAGTGTCAAACTAGCGGAAAATTTCTACGAGCAGTACTTC.

The chain couples TRBV25-1 to TRBJ2-3, with unresolved D. V lost 8 bases and J lost 5, with 8 bases in between. This CDR3 contains 11 residues. Germline assignment: CDR1 MGHDK and CDR2 SYGVNS. The CDR3 protein is CASHYQDTQYF. CDR3 coding DNA: TGTGCCAGCCACTACCAAGATACGCAGTATTTT.

The gene calls are TRBV6-2 or TRBV6-3 and TRBJ1-6; TRBD1 might be the D (5 bases). In germline, CDR1 is MNHEY, CDR2 SVGEGT. V was shortened by 5 bases and J by 10 bases, with 18 bases between the two germline ends. This CDR3 has 15 residues. Here the CDR3 reads CASSSPTEKGSPLHF. The CDR3 nucleotides read TGTGCCAGCAGTAGCCCGACGGAGAAGGGGTCACCCCTCCACTTT.

This clone was seen more than once but under ten times. The rearrangement joins TRBV12-3 or TRBV12-4 to TRBJ1-4; D unclear. The CDR3 has 13 amino acids. The ends were cut back, 2 bases at V and 8 bases at J, with 9 bases in the middle. This CDR3 reads CASSLMAAEKLFF. The CDR3 coding sequence is TGTGCCAGCAGTTTAATGGCGGCCGAAAAACTGTTTTTT.